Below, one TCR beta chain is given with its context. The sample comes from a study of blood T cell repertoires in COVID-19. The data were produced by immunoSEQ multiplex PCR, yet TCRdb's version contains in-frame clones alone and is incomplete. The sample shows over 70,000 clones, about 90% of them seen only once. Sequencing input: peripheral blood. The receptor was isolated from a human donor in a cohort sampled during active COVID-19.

The DNA for the CDR3 is TGCGCCATCCGATCGGCGGGGGACACAGATACGCAGTATTTT. It encodes CAIRSAGDTDTQYF. This chain joins TRBV10-2 and TRBJ2-3; 7 nucleotides agree with TRBD2. The CDR3 covers 14 residues. The trim removed 10 bases at V and 2 bases at J, leaving 9 bases unmatched. Germline-derived CDR1 and CDR2 are WSHSY and SAAADI.